This TCR beta chain is drawn from a study of Ad26.COV2.S vaccination and SARS-CoV-2 variants. The ends were cut back, 0 bases at V and 5 bases at J, with 13 bases in the middle. The CDR3 extends over 16 amino acids. Germline CDR1 ENHRY, CDR2 SYGVKD. Libraries were prepared by immunoSEQ multiplex PCR; TCRdb keeps only in-frame clonotypes and omits some of them. The data contain 350,000 to 400,000 clones, 70% to 90% of them singletons. As to treatment: some 20 received Ad26.COV2.S at low or high dose, single or two shots; about 5 received placebo; per-sample allocation not given. Samples came from day 63 after the first vaccine or placebo injection.

The starting material was peripheral blood, obtained in a trial of Ad26.COV2.S vaccine versus placebo. V and J are TRBV10-3 and TRBJ2-2; no clear D. The receptor was derived from a person between 18 and 59 years old who received the Ad26.COV2.S COVID-19 vaccine or a placebo. This chain's CDR3 is CAISESDGQRTGELFF. CDR3 DNA: TGTGCCATCAGTGAGTCGGATGGGCAGCGAACCGGGGAGCTGTTTTTT.